Here is one T cell receptor (beta chain) with its context. Its antigen is undetermined. The data were taken from a study of shared clonotypes between healthy human individuals. About the study: Serving as donors were two women and three men, whose ages spanned 18 to 49. The plates for each donor numbered three CD4 naive, three CD4 memory, two CD8 naive and one CD8 memory. Study conclusions and caveats: In general, naive subsets displayed greater estimated richness than memory subsets did.

J was trimmed by 1 base and V by 10 bases; bases with no gene match: 9. Germline V gene sequence: CDR1 LNHDA, CDR2 SQIVND (reference sequence). The CDR3 is 16 residues long. The protocol was immunoSEQ multiplex PCR, while the TCRdb copy is restricted to in-frame clones and leaves out a portion. The table shows 2 million to 2.5 million clones, with approximately 95% occurring only once. The chain joins TRBV19 to TRBJ2-6; TRBD1 matches at 8 bases. The material sequenced was naive CD4+ T cells sorted from blood. The subset here: CD45RA+ positively selected. The TCR was taken from a man aged 18 to 29 in good health. CDR3 protein: CATRGQAGSGANVLTF. CDR3 DNA sequence: TGTGCCACTCGGGGACAGGCCGGGTCTGGGGCCAACGTCCTGACTTTC.